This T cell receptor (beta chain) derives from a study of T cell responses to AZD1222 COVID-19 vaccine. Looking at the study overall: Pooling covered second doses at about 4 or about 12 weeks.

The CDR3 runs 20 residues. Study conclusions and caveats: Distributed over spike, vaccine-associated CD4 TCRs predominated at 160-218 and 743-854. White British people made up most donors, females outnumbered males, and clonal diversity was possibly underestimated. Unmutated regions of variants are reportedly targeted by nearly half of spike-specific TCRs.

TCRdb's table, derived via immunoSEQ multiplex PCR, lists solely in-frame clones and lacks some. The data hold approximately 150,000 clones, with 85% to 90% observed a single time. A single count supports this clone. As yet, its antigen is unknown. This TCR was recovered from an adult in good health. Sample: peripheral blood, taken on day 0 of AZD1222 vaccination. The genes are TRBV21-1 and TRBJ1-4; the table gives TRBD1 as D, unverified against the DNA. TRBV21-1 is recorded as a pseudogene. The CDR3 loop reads CASSSSSTDSPNLGLEKLFF. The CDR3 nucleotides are TGTGCCAGCAGCAGTAGTTCGACGGACAGTCCGAACTTGGGTCTTGAAAAACTGTTTTTT.